One T cell receptor (beta chain) is described in this entry. This entry comes from a study of T cell changes during pregnancy in multiple sclerosis. Trimming took off 4 bases at V and 1 base at J, with 14 bases between the two ends. Germline V CDR1 and CDR2: SGHVS, FQNEAQ. CDR3 length equals 15 residues. Clones were read by immunoSEQ multiplex PCR, and TCRdb kept only the in-frame ones, dropping some. The sample consists of over 40,000 clones, around nine tenths of them appearing once. This TCR came from a female donor in good health, enrolled as a control in a pregnancy study. The rearrangement joins TRBV7-8 to TRBJ2-7; D might be TRBD1 (7 bases). Sequenced here: CD8+ T cells from peripheral blood mononuclear cells, sampled after pregnancy. CDR3 in DNA: TGTGCCAGCAGCTCCGAGACAGGGAGGTCCTACGAGCAGTACTTC. Protein product: CASSSETGRSYEQYF. Complete variable domain (other parts from reference TRBV7-8 and TRBJ2-7): GAGVSQSPRYKVAKRGQDVALRCDPISGHVSLFWYQQALGQGPEFLTYFQNEAQLDKSGLPSDRFFAERPEGSVSTLKIQRTQQEDSAVYLCASSSETGRSYEQYFGPGTRLTVT.